The sequence of this TCR beta chain was determined in a study of neoadjuvant nivolumab and ipilimumab in lung cancer (dated by TCRdb to 2018 to 2021). Study-wide context: Intravenous nivolumab was dosed at 3 mg/kg on days 1, 15 and 29, and in the combination arm ipilimumab 1 mg/kg was added on day 1 only. The major pathologic response (MPR) rate in the intention-to-treat population in each study arm was designated as the primary trial endpoint. In the trial, 40 to 45 patients with operable NSCLC were treated, of whom around 23 were randomized to nivolumab monotherapy and 21 to nivolumab plus ipilimumab. The study compared TCR repertoires in pretherapy (baseline) peripheral blood with TCR repertoires in tumors resected at surgery after neoadjuvant immune checkpoint blockade. Seven patients had matched pretherapy and resected tumor pairs analyzed, with four treated with nivolumab and three with nivolumab plus ipilimumab. What the authors observed across the whole study: TCR sequencing was performed in a small number of samples. Richness in tumors resected after neoadjuvant therapy showed a positive correlation with pretherapy blood TCR richness (Spearman R ~ 0.86). From pretherapy to surgery, tumor T-cell richness and clonality increased in three of three dual-therapy tumors but in only two of four nivolumab-treated tumors. No significant correlation was found between TCR clonality and pathologic tumor regression, and only a single major-pathologic-response sample was available for the analysis of TCR clonality versus pathologic tumor regression. Compared with tumor-adjacent uninvolved lung, resected tumors had greater TCR richness and clonality, and increases showed up in more of the dual-therapy-treated tumors.

The time point label on this specimen signifies: at surgical resection after neoadjuvant nivolumab +/- ipilimumab. Samples came from the phase 2 randomized NEOSTAR trial, which tested neoadjuvant nivolumab or nivolumab plus ipilimumab followed by surgery in operable NSCLC. The library relied on the immunoSEQ multiplex PCR assay. The authors processed their data as follows. Richness and clonality were used to summarize the repertoires, and clones that significantly expanded or contracted between pre- and post-therapy samples were identified. TCRdb retrieved this table from immuneACCESS and kept in-frame rearrangements only. Not all clones are present; in checked studies, unresolved V genes account for under half, and no reason is known for the remainder. V, J and clone size are those of that table, while D and trimming were read from the DNA. This sample has roughly 32,000 clones in its table, and about 92% of those were observed once. The top ten constitute approximately 2.1% of the sample.

Clipping removes 0 bases from V and 7 bases from J, with 1 as the unmatched junction base count. In the germline V gene, CDR1 corresponds to SGHRS and CDR2 to YFSETQ. From the cysteine up to the phenylalanine, the CDR3 has a length of 12 residues. Only CDR3 DNA remains: 36 bases, in frame from the first base. Concerning this clone: Its antigen remains undetermined. The input lacks base qualities; no much larger clone sits a single base away.

The clonotype was recovered from an adult with non-small cell lung cancer. Recombination connected TRBV5-1 to TRBJ2-7; the central 7 bases match TRBD2. This specimen was peripheral blood, taken after neoadjuvant nivolumab, alone or with ipilimumab, at or shortly before surgery. The CDR3 sequence is CASSLDSGEQYF. The DNA is TGCGCCAGCAGCTTGGATAGCGGGGAGCAGTACTTC. Here the CDR3 is joined to the reference TRBV5-1 and TRBJ2-7 genes, and the full variable domain is: KAGVTQTPRYLIKTRGQQVTLSCSPISGHRSVSWYQQTPGQGLQFLFEYFSETQRNKGNFPGRFSGRQFSNSRSEMNVSTLELGDSALYLCASSLDSGEQYFGPGTRLTVT.